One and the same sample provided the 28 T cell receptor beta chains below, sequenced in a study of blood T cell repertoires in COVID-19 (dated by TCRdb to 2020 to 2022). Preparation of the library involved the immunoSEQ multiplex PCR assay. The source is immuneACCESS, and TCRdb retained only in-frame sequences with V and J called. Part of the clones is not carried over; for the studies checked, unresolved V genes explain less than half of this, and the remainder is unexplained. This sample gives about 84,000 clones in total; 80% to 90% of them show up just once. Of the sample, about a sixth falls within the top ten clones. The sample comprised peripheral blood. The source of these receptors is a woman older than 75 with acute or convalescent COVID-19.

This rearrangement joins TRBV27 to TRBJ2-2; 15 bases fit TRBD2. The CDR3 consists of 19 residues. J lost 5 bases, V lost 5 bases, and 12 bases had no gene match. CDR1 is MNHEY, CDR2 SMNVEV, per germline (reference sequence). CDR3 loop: CASSHYEGLAGGVTGELFF. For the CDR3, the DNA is TGTGCCAGCAGTCACTACGAGGGACTAGCGGGGGGAGTTACCGGGGAGCTGTTTTTT.

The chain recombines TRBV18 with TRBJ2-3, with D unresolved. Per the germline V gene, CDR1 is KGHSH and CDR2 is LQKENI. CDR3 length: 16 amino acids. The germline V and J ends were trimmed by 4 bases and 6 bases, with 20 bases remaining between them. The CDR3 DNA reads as TGTGCCAGCTCACTTAATCCCCCGGGTTCCGTCGATACGCAGTATTTT. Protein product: CASSLNPPGSVDTQYF.

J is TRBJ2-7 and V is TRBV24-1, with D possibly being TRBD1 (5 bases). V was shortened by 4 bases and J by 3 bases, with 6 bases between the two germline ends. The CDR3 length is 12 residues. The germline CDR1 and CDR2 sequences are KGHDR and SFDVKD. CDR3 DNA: TGTGCCACCAGTGAGACAGACTACGAGCAGTACTTC. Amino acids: CATSETDYEQYF.

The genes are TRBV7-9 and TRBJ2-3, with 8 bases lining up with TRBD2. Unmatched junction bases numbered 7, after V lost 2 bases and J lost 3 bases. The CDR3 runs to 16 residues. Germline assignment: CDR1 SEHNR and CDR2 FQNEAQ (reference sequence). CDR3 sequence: CASSLTSGGSTDTQYF. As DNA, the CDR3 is TGTGCCAGCAGCTTAACGAGCGGGGGTTCGACAGATACGCAGTATTTT.

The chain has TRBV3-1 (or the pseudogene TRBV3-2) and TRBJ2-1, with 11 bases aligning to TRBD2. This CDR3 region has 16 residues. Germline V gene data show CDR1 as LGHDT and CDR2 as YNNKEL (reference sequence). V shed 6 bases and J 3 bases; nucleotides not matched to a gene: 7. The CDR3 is CASRTGTSGVYNEQFF. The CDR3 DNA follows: TGTGCCAGCAGAACCGGGACTAGCGGAGTCTACAATGAGCAGTTCTTC.

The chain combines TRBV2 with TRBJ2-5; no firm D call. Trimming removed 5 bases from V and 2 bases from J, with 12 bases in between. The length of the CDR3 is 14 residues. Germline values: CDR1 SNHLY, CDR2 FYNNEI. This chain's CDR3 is CASSLQQLQETQYF. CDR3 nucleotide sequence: TGTGCCAGCAGTCTACAACAGTTACAAGAGACCCAGTACTTC. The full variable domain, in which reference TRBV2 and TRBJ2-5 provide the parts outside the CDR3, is EPEVTQTPSHQVTQMGQEVILRCVPISNHLYFYWYRQILGQKVEFLVSFYNNEISEKSEIFDDQFSVERPDGSNFTLKIRSTKLEDSAMYFCASSLQQLQETQYFGPGTRLLVL.

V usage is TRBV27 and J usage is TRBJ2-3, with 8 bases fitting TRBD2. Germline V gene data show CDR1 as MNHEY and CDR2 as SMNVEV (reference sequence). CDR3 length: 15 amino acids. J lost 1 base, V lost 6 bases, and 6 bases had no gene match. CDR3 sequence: CASRLAGPGTDTQYF. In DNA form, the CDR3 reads TGTGCCAGCAGGTTAGCGGGGCCCGGCACAGATACGCAGTATTTT.

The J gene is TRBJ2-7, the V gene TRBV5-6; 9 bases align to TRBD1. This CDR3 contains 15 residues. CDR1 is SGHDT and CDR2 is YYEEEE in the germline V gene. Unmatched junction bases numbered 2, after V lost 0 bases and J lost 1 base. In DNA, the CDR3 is TGTGCCAGCAGCTTGGGCGGGACAGGGTCCTACGAGCAGTACTTC. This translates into CASSLGGTGSYEQYF.

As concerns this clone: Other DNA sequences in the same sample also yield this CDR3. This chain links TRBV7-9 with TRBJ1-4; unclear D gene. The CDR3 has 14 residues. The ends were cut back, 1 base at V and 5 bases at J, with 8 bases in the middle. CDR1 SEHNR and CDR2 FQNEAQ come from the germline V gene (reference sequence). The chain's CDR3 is CASSLGGGNEKLFF. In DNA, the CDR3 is TGTGCCAGCAGCTTAGGCGGCGGGAATGAAAAACTGTTTTTT.

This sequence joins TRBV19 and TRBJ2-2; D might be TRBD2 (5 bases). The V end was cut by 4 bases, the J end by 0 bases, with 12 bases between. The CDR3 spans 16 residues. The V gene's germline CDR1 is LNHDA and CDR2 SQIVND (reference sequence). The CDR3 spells CASSTTTNANTGELFF. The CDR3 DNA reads TGTGCCAGTAGTACCACGACTAACGCGAACACCGGGGAGCTGTTTTTT.

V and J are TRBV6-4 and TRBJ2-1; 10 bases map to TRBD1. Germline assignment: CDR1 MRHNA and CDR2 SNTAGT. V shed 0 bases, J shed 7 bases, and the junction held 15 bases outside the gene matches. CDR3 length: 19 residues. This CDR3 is CASSDSPRGPGQGKNEQFF. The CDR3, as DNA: TGTGCCAGCAGTGACTCTCCGAGGGGACCGGGACAGGGGAAAAATGAGCAGTTCTTC.

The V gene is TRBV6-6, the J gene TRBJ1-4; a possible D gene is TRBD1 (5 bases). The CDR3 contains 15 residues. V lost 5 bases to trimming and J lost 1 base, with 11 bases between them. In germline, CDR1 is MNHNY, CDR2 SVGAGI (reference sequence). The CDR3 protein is CASSPIRGTNEKLFF. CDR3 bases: TGTGCCAGCAGTCCGATAAGGGGAACTAATGAAAAACTGTTTTTT.

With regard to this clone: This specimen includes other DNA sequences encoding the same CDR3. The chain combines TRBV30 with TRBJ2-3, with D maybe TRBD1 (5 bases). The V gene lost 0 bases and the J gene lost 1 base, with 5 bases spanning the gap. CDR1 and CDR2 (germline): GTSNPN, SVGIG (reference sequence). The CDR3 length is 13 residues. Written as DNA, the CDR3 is TGTGCCTGGAGTGTAGGGGGCACAGATACGCAGTATTTT. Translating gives CAWSVGGTDTQYF.

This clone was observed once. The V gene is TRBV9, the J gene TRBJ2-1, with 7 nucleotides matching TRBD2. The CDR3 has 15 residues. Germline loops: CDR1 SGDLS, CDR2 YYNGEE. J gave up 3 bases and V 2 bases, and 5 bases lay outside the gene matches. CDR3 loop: CASSVSGSFYNEQFF. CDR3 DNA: TGTGCCAGCAGCGTTAGCGGGTCCTTCTACAATGAGCAGTTCTTC.

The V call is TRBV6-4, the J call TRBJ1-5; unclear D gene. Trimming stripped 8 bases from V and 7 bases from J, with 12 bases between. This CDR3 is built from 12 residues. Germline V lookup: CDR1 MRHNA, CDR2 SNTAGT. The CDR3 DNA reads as TGTGCCAGCCCGTGCAGTTGGCAGCCCCAGCATTTT. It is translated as CASPCSWQPQHF.

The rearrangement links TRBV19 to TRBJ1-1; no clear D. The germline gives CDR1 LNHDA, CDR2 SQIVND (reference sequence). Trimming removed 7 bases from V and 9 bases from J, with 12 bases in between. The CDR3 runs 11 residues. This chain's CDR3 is CASTSSWQAFF. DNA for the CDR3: TGTGCCAGTACCTCGTCCTGGCAAGCTTTCTTT.

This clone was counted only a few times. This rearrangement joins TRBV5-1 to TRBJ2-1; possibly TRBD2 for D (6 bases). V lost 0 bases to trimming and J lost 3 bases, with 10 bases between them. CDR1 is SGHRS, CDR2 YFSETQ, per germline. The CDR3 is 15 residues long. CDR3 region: CASSLGGTHYNEQFF. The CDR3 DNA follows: TGCGCCAGCAGCTTGGGCGGGACCCACTACAATGAGCAGTTCTTC.

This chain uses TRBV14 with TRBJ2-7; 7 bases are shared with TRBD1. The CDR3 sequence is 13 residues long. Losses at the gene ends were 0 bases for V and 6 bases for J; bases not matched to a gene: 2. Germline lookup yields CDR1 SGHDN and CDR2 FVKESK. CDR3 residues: CASSQDWTGEQYF. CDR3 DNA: TGTGCCAGCAGCCAAGATTGGACAGGCGAGCAGTACTTC. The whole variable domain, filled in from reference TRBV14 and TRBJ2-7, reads EAGVTQFPSHSVIEKGQTVTLRCDPISGHDNLYWYRRVMGKEIKFLLHFVKESKQDESGMPNNRFLAERTGGTYSTLKVQPAELEDSGVYFCASSQDWTGEQYFGPGTRLTVT.

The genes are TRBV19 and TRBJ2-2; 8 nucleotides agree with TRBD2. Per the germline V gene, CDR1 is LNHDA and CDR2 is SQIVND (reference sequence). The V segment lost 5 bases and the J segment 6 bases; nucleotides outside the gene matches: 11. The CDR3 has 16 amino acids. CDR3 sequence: CASSLVGGGRSGELFF. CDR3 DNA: TGTGCCAGTAGTCTAGTCGGGGGGGGCCGATCCGGGGAGCTGTTTTTT.

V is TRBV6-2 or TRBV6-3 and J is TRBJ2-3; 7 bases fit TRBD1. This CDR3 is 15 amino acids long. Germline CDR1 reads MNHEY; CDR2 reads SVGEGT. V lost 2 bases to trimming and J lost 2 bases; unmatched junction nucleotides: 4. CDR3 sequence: CASSYRDSYTDTQYF. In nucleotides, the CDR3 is TGTGCCAGCAGTTACCGGGACAGCTACACAGATACGCAGTATTTT.

The CDR3 DNA sequence: TGTGCCAGCAGCCAAGATGGGGGGAATAATGAAAAACTGTTTTTT. This translates into CASSQDGGNNEKLFF. This chain links TRBV3-1 (or the pseudogene TRBV3-2) with TRBJ1-4; weak D call: TRBD1 (5 bases). The CDR3 is 15 residues long. The germline CDR1 and CDR2 sequences are LGHDT and YNNKEL (reference sequence). Trimming took off 0 bases at V and 4 bases at J, with 9 bases between the two ends.

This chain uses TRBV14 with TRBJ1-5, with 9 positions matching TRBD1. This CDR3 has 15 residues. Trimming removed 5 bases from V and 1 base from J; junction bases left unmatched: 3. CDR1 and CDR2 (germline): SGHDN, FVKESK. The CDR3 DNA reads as TGTGCCAGCAGCTTAGGGACAGGGAGCAATCAGCCCCAGCATTTT. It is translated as CASSLGTGSNQPQHF.

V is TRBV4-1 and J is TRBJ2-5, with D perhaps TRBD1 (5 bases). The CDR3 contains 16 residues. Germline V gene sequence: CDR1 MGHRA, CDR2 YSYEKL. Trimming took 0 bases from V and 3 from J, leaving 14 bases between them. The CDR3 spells CASSQDQSGLKETQYF. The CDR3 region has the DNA TGCGCCAGCAGCCAAGATCAGTCAGGGCTAAAAGAGACCCAGTACTTC.

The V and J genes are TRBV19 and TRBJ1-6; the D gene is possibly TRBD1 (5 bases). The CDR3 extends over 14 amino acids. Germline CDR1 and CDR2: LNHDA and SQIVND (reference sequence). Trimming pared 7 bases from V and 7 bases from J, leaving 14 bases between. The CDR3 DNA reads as TGTGCCAGTACTGCGGGACCGCAGAATTCACCCCTCCACTTT. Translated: CASTAGPQNSPLHF.

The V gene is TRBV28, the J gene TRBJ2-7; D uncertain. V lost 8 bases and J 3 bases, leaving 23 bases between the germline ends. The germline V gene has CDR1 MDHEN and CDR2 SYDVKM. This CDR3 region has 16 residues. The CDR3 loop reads CASPPHSPPLSYEQYF. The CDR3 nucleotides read TGTGCCAGCCCCCCCCACAGTCCCCCCCTGAGCTACGAGCAGTACTTC.

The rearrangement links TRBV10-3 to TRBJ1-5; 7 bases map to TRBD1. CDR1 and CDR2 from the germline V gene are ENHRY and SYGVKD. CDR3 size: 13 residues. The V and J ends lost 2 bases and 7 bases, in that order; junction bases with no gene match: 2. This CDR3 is CAISERDRQPQHF. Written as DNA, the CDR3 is TGTGCCATCAGTGAGCGGGACAGACAGCCCCAGCATTTT.

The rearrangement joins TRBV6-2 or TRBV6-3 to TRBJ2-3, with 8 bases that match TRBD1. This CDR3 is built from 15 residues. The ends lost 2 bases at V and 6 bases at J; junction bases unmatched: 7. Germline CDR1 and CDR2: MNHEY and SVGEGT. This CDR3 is CASSYLTGDADTQYF. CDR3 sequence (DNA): TGTGCCAGCAGTTACCTGACAGGGGACGCGGATACGCAGTATTTT.

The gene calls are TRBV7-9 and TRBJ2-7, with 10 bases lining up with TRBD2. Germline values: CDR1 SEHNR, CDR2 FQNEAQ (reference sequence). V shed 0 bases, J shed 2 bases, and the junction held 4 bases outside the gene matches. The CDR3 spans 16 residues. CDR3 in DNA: TGTGCCAGCAGCTTAGCGGCTAGCGGGGGAACCTACGAGCAGTACTTC. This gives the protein CASSLAASGGTYEQYF.